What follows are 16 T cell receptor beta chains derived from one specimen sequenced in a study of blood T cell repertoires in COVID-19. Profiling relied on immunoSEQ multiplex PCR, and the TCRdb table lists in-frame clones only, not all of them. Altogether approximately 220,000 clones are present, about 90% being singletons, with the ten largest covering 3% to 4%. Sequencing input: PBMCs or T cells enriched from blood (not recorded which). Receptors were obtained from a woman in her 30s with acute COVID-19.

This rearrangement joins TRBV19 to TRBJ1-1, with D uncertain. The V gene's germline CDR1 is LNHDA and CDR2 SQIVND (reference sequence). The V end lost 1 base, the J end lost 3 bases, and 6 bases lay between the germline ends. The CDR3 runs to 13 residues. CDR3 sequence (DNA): TGTGCCAGTAGTATAGGGGCTTACACTGAAGCTTTCTTT. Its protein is CASSIGAYTEAFF. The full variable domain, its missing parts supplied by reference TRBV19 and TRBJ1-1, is DGGITQSPKYLFRKEGQNVTLSCEQNLNHDAMYWYRQDPGQGLRLIYYSQIVNDFQKGDIAEGYSVSREKKESFPLTVTSAQKNPTAFYLCASSIGAYTEAFFGQGTRLTVV.

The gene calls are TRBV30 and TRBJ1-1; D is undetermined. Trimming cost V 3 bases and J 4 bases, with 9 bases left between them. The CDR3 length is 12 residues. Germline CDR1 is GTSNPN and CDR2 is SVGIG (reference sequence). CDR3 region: CAWREDLTEAFF. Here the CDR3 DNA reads TGTGCCTGGAGGGAGGATCTCACTGAAGCTTTCTTT.

The CDR3 sequence is CASRLNRGTEAFF. The CDR3 DNA sequence: TGTGCCAGCAGATTGAACAGGGGCACTGAAGCTTTCTTT. The V call is TRBV12-3 or TRBV12-4, the J call TRBJ1-1; 7 nucleotides match TRBD1. This CDR3 is 13 amino acids long. With V trimmed by 6 bases and J by 4 bases, 5 bases remained unmatched.

The CDR3 spells CASSKGVGEAFF. The CDR3 coding sequence is TGTGCCAGCAGCAAGGGAGTCGGTGAAGCTTTCTTT. This chain links TRBV6-5 with TRBJ1-1, with unresolved D. V was pared by 6 bases and J by 7 bases, with 12 bases between. The CDR3 extends over 12 amino acids. Germline CDR1 MNHEY, CDR2 SVGAGI.

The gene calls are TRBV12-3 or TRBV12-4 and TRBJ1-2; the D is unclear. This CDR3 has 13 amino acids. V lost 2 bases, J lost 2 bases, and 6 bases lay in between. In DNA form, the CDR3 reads TGTGCCAGCAGTTTACTAAAAAACTATGGCTACACCTTC. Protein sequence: CASSLLKNYGYTF.

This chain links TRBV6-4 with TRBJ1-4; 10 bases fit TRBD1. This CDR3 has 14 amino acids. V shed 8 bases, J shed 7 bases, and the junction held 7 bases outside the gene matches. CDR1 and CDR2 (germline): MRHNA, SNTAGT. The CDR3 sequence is CASARDRGAEKLFF. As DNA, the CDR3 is TGTGCCAGCGCCCGGGACAGGGGTGCTGAAAAACTGTTTTTT.

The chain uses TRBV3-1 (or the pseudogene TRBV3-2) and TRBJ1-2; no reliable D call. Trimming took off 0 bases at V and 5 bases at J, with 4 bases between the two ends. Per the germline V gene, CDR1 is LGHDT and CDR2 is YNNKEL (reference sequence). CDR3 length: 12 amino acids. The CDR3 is CASSQDSYGYTF. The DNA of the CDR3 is TGTGCCAGCAGCCAAGACAGTTATGGCTACACCTTC.

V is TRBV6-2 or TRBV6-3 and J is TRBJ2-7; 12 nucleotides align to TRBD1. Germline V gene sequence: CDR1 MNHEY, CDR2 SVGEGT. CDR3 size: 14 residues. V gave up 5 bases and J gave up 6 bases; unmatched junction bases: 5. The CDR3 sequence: CASSGTGGTGEQYF. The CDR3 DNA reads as TGTGCCAGCAGTGGGACAGGGGGCACAGGCGAGCAGTACTTC.

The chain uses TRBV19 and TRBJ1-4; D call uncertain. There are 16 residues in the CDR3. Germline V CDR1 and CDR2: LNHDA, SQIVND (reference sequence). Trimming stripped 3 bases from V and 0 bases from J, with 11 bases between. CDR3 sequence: CASSIGGFATNEKLFF. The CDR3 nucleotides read TGTGCCAGTAGTATCGGAGGGTTTGCAACTAATGAAAAACTGTTTTTT.

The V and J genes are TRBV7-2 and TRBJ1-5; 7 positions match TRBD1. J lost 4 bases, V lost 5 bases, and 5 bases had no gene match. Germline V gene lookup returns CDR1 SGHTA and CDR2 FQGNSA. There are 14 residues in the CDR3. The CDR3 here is CASSPDRSNQPQHF. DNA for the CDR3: TGTGCCAGCAGCCCGGACAGGAGTAATCAGCCCCAGCATTTT.

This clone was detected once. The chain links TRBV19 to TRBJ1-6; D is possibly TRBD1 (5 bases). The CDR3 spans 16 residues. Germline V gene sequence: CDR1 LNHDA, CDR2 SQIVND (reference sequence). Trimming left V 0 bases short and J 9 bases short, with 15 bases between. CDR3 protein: CASSIDAGLERSPLHF. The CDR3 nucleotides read TGTGCCAGTAGTATAGATGCGGGACTAGAGCGTTCACCCCTCCACTTT. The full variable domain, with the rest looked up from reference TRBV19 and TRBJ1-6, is DGGITQSPKYLFRKEGQNVTLSCEQNLNHDAMYWYRQDPGQGLRLIYYSQIVNDFQKGDIAEGYSVSREKKESFPLTVTSAQKNPTAFYLCASSIDAGLERSPLHFGNGTRLTVT.

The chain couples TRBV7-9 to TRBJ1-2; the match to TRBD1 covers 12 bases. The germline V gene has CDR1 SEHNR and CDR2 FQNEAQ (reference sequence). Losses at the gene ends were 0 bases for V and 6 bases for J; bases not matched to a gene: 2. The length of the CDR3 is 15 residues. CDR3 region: CASSLAGQGADGYTF. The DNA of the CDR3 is TGTGCCAGCAGCTTAGCGGGACAGGGGGCGGATGGCTACACCTTC.

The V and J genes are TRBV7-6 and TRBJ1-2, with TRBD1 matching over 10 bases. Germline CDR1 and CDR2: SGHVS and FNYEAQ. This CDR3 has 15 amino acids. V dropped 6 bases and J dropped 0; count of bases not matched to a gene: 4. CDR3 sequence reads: CASSTGQGANYGYTF. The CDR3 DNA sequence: TGTGCCAGCAGTACAGGACAGGGGGCTAACTATGGCTACACCTTC. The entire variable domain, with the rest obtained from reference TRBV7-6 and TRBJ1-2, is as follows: GAGVSQSPRYKVTKRGQDVALRCDPISGHVSLYWYRQALGQGPEFLTYFNYEAQQDKSGLPNDRFSAERPEGSISTLTIQRTEQRDSAMYRCASSTGQGANYGYTFGSGTRLTVV.

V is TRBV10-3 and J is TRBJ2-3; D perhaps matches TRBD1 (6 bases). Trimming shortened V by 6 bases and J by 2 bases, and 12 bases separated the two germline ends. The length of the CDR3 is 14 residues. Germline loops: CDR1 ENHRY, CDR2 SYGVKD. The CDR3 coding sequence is TGTGCCATCAGATCGGACAGTACCACAGATACGCAGTATTTT. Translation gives CAIRSDSTTDTQYF.

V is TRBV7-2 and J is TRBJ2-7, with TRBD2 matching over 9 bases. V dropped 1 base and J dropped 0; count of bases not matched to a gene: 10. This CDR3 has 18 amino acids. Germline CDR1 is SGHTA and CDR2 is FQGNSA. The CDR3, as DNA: TGTGCCAGCAGCTTAGTTGGTAGCGGGGGTCAAAGCTCCTACGAGCAGTACTTC. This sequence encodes CASSLVGSGGQSSYEQYF.

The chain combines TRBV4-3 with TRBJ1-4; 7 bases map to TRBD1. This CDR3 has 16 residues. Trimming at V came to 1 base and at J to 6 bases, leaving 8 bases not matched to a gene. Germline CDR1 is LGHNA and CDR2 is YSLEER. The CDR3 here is CASSQALYQGDEKLFF. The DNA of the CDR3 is TGCGCCAGCAGCCAAGCTCTTTACCAGGGGGATGAAAAACTGTTTTTT.